The 17 T cell receptor beta chains reported below all come from one sample, sequenced in a study of control samples from healthy donors and cancer patients. The protocol was immunoSEQ multiplex PCR, while the TCRdb copy is restricted to in-frame clones and leaves out a portion. Of 100,000 to 150,000 clones in the sample, 92% are singletons; the top ten hold 0.55% to 0.65%. The source material was PBMCs. The source of these receptors is a man aged 80 or over with head and neck cancer.

V gene TRBV4-1 combines with J gene TRBJ1-4; D is uncertain. Germline V gene data show CDR1 as MGHRA and CDR2 as YSYEKL. Deletions cut 1 base from V and 7 bases from J, with 7 bases between. CDR3 length: 13 amino acids. The CDR3 loop reads CASSQVRVEKLFF. The CDR3 DNA follows: TGCGCCAGCAGCCAAGTACGGGTTGAAAAACTGTTTTTT.

Comments on this clone: The same CDR3 is also encoded by other DNA sequences in this sample. The chain combines TRBV5-1 with TRBJ2-7; 9 bases align to TRBD1. This CDR3 has 15 residues. V lost 0 bases and J lost 4; bases outside the gene matches: 5. CDR1 is SGHRS and CDR2 is YFSETQ in the germline V gene. The CDR3 sequence: CASSLVGQGPYEQYF. The CDR3 DNA reads TGCGCCAGCAGCTTGGTAGGACAGGGGCCGTACGAGCAGTACTTC.

The chain carries TRBV30 and TRBJ2-7; 8 positions agree with TRBD2. This CDR3 spans 15 amino acids. The V segment lost 2 bases and the J segment 1 base; nucleotides outside the gene matches: 7. Germline CDR1 is GTSNPN and CDR2 is SVGIG (reference sequence). CDR3 sequence: CAWSRLGGGSYEQYF. DNA for the CDR3: TGTGCCTGGAGTCGACTTGGCGGGGGGTCCTACGAGCAGTACTTC.

The rearrangement joins TRBV3-1 (or the pseudogene TRBV3-2) to TRBJ2-3; the match to TRBD2 covers 11 bases. Germline CDR1 is LGHDT and CDR2 is YNNKEL (reference sequence). The junction had 9 bases not matched to a gene; V was cut back by 4 bases and J by 0 bases. The CDR3 sequence is 18 residues long. The CDR3 sequence: CASSLGLAGDASTDTQYF. The CDR3 region has the DNA TGTGCCAGCAGCCTTGGACTAGCGGGCGATGCTAGCACAGATACGCAGTATTTT.

V and J are TRBV6-5 and TRBJ1-5; a weak D match, TRBD1 (5 bases). CDR3 length equals 15 residues. Germline V gene data show CDR1 as MNHEY and CDR2 as SVGAGI. The germline V and J ends were trimmed by 6 bases and 7 bases, with 19 bases remaining between them. CDR3 loop: CASRVPGLSGQPQHF. The CDR3 DNA reads TGTGCCAGCAGGGTTCCAGGGCTGAGCGGACAGCCCCAGCATTTT.

The gene calls are TRBV7-9 and TRBJ2-5; D possibly corresponds to TRBD2 (6 bases). V lost 5 bases and J lost 4, with 11 bases in between. The CDR3 loop spans 13 amino acids. Germline-derived CDR1 and CDR2 are SEHNR and FQNEAQ (reference sequence). CDR3 sequence reads: CASSDTSPETQYF. CDR3 nucleotides: TGTGCCAGCAGCGATACTAGCCCAGAGACCCAGTACTTC.

The CDR3 nucleotides read TGTGCCAGCACCGGGATAGCGGGGCTCAGCACAGATACGCAGTATTTT. It translates to CASTGIAGLSTDTQYF. V and J are TRBV9 and TRBJ2-3, with 8 bases matching TRBD2. J gave up 0 bases and V 6 bases, and 9 bases lay outside the gene matches. The CDR3 loop spans 16 amino acids. CDR1 SGDLS and CDR2 YYNGEE come from the germline V gene.

The CDR3 DNA follows: TGTGCCAGCAGCCAAGATTTAGGGGACCAAGAGACCCAGTACTTC. It translates to CASSQDLGDQETQYF. This chain uses TRBV3-1 (or the pseudogene TRBV3-2) with TRBJ2-5; D perhaps matches TRBD1 (5 bases). Trimming stripped 0 bases from V and 0 bases from J, with 8 bases between. Germline CDR1 is LGHDT and CDR2 is YNNKEL (reference sequence). This CDR3 contains 15 residues.

The rearrangement joins TRBV20-1 to TRBJ1-1; D is possibly TRBD1 (5 bases). V was pared by 3 bases and J by 8 bases, with 13 bases between. In germline, CDR1 is DFQATT, CDR2 SNEGSKA (reference sequence). This CDR3 spans 12 amino acids. CDR3 in DNA: TGCAGTGCTAGTCTCCGGGACTTAGAAGCTTTCTTT. Protein sequence: CSASLRDLEAFF.

The rearrangement joins TRBV7-9 to TRBJ2-1; 12 bases are a match to TRBD2. The CDR3 is made up of 15 amino acids. The germline V gene encodes CDR1 SEHNR and CDR2 FQNEAQ (reference sequence). V lost 5 bases and J lost 7; bases outside the gene matches: 6. CDR3 loop: CASSPTSGSLNEQFF. As DNA, the CDR3 is TGTGCCAGCAGCCCGACTAGCGGGAGTTTGAATGAGCAGTTCTTC.

V is TRBV6-1 and J is TRBJ1-2, with D possibly matching TRBD1 (6 bases). V dropped 2 bases and J dropped 9 bases, with 13 bases sitting between them. CDR1 is MNHNS, CDR2 SASEGT, per germline. CDR3 length: 13 residues. The chain's CDR3 is CASSETQGLRYTF. The CDR3 DNA sequence: TGTGCCAGCAGTGAAACACAGGGCCTACGCTACACCTTC.

This clone was picked up a small number of times. The chain uses TRBV19 and TRBJ1-1; D gene ambiguous. The V and J ends lost 5 bases and 2 bases respectively, with 18 bases between them. The CDR3 has 16 amino acids. Looked up from germline, CDR1 is LNHDA and CDR2 is SQIVND (reference sequence). CDR3 region: CASSHSFTGSNTEAFF. The CDR3 DNA reads as TGTGCCAGTAGTCACTCCTTCACGGGGTCTAACACTGAAGCTTTCTTT.

V gene TRBV19 combines with J gene TRBJ1-1, with a tentative D call TRBD1 (5 bases). Trimming took 5 bases from V and 2 from J, leaving 18 bases between them. CDR1 LNHDA and CDR2 SQIVND come from the germline V gene (reference sequence). CDR3 length: 16 residues. CDR3 sequence reads: CASSPLPGEGNTEAFF. The DNA of the CDR3 is TGTGCCAGTAGTCCCCTCCCGGGGGAGGGAAACACTGAAGCTTTCTTT.

This clone was recorded once. This chain links TRBV7-9 with TRBJ1-2, with TRBD1 matching 8 bases. The CDR3 totals 14 residues. Germline V gene data show CDR1 as SEHNR and CDR2 as FQNEAQ (reference sequence). V shed 5 bases and J 7 bases; nucleotides not matched to a gene: 9. CDR3 amino acids: CASSLRTGWIGYTF. The DNA for the CDR3 is TGTGCCAGCAGCCTAAGGACAGGGTGGATTGGCTACACCTTC. The full variable domain, completed using reference TRBV7-9 and TRBJ1-2, is DTGVSQNPRHKITKRGQNVTFRCDPISEHNRLYWYRQTLGQGPEFLTYFQNEAQLEKSRLLSDRFSAERPKGSFSTLEIQRTEQGDSAMYLCASSLRTGWIGYTFGSGTRLTVV.

The chain employs TRBV29-1 and TRBJ1-5, with 7 bases fitting TRBD1. V shed 7 bases, J shed 4 bases, and the junction held 7 bases outside the gene matches. CDR3 length: 13 residues. From germline, CDR1 is SQVTM and CDR2 ANQGSEA. The DNA of the CDR3 is TGCAGCGCTGGACAGGCCTCAAATCAGCCCCAGCATTTT. Protein sequence: CSAGQASNQPQHF.

V and J are TRBV5-1 and TRBJ2-3; 8 bases match TRBD1. Germline CDR1 reads SGHRS; CDR2 reads YFSETQ. The CDR3 consists of 16 residues. After removal of 0 bases from V and 4 bases from J, the junction contained 7 bases not matched to a gene. In DNA, the CDR3 is TGCGCCAGCAGCTTGGCTCACAGGGGGTACGCAGATACGCAGTATTTT. It yields the protein CASSLAHRGYADTQYF.

The chain couples TRBV5-1 to TRBJ2-5, with D possibly TRBD1 on 5 matching bases. Germline CDR1 reads SGHRS; CDR2 reads YFSETQ. Trimming stripped 4 bases from V and 7 bases from J, with 20 bases between. This CDR3 region has 15 residues. The CDR3 coding sequence is TGCGCCAGCAGCCGAGTCAGGGTCGGAGATATGACCCAGTACTTC. It specifies CASSRVRVGDMTQYF.